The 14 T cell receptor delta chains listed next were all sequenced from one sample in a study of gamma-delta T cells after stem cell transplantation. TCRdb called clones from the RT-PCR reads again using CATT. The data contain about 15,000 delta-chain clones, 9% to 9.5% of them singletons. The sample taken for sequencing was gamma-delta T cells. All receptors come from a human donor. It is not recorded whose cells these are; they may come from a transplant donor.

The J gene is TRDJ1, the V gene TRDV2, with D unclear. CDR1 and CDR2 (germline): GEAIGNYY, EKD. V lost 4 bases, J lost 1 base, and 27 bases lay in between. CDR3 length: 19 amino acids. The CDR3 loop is CACDTRSRAKDGSTDKLIF. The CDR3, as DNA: TGTGCCTGTGATACCAGATCGCGGGCGAAGGATGGATCCACCGATAAACTCATCTTT.

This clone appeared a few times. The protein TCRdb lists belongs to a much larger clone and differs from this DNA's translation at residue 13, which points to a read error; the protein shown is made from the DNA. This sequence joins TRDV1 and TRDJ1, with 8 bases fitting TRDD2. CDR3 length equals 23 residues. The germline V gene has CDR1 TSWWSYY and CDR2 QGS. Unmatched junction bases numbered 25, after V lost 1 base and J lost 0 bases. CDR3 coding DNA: TGTGCTCTTGGGGAACATCTTCCTACGATCTGGGGTCACCCCGCCGTGGACACCGATAAACTCATCTTT. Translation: CALGEHLPTIWGHPAVDTDKLIF.

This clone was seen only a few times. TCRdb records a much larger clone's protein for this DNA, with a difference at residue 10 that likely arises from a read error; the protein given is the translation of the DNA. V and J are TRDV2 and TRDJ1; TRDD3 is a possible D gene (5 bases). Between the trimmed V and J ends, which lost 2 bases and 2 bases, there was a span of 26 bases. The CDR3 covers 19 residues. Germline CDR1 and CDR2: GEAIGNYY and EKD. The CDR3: CACDKIYILRDSVTDKLIF. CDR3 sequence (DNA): TGTGCCTGTGACAAGATCTACATACTGAGGGATTCGGTGACCGATAAACTCATCTTT.

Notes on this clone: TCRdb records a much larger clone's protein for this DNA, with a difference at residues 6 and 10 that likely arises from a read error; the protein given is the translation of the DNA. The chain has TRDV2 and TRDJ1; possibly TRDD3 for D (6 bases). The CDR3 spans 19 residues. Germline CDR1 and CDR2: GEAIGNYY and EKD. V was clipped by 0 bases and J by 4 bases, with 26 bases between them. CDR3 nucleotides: TGTGCCTGTGACACCGGGGGCAACTGGGTGATACGGGGCATCGATAAACTCATCTTT. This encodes CACDTGGNWVIRGIDKLIF.

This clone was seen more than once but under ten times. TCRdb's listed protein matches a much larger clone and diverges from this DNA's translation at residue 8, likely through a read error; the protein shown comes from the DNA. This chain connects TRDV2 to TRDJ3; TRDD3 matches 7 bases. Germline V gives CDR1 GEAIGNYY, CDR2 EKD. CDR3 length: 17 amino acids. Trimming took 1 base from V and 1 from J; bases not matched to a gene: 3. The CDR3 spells CACDTTGVSWDTRQMFF. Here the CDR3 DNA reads TGTGCCTGTGACACTACTGGGGTTTCCTGGGACACCCGACAGATGTTTTTC.

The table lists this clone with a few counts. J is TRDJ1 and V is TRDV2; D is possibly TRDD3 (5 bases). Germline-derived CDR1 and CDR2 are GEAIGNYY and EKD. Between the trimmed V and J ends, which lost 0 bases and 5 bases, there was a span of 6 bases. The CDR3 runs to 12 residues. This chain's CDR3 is CACDTVGDKLIF. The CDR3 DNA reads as TGTGCCTGTGACACCGTGGGGGATAAACTCATCTTT.

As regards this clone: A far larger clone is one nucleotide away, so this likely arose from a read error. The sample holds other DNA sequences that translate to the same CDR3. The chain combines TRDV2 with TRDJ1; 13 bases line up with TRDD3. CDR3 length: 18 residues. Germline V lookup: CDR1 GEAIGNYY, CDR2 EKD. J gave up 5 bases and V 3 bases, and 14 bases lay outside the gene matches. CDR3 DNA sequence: TGTGCCTGTGACTCATTACTGGGGGATACGCGTGTCACGGATAAACTCATCTTT. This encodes CACDSLLGDTRVTDKLIF.

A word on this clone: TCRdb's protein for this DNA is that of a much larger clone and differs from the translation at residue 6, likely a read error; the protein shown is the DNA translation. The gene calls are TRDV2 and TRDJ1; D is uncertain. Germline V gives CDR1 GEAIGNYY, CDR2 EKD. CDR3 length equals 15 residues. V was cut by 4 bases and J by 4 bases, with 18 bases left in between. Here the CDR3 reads CACDGTAPSIDKLIF. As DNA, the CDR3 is TGTGCCTGTGATGGAACGGCCCCGAGCATCGATAAACTCATCTTT.

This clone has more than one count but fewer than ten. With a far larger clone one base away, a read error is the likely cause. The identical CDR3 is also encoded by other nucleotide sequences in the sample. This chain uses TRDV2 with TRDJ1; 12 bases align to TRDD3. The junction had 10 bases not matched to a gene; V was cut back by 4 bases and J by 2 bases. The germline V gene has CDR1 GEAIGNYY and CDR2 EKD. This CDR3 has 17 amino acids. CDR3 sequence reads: CACDTVTGGYSTDKLIF. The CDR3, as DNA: TGTGCCTGTGATACCGTTACTGGGGGATACTCGACCGATAAACTCATCTTT.

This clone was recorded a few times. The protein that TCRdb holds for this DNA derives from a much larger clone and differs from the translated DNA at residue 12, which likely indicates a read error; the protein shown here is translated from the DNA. In DNA, the CDR3 is TGTGCCTGTGACACCCTGGGGGACAAGAGCTCCTCGGACACCCGACAGATGTTTTTC. It codes for CACDTLGDKSSSDTRQMFF. This chain uses TRDV2 with TRDJ3; 8 bases line up with TRDD3. Germline V gives CDR1 GEAIGNYY, CDR2 EKD. The CDR3 is 19 residues long.

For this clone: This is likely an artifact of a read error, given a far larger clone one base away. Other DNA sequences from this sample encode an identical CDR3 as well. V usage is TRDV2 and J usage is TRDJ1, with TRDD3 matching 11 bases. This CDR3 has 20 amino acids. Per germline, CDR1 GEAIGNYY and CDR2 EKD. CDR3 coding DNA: TGTGCCTGTGACCCGGTTTTGGGGGATACGGGGTCTAAGTACACCGACAAACTCATCTTT. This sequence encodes CACDPVLGDTGSKYTDKLIF.

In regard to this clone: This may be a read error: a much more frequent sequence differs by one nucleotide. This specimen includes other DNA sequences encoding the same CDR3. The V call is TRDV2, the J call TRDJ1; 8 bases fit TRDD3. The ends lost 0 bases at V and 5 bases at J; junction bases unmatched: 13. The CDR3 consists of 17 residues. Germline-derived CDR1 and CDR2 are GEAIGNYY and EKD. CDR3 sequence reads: CACDTVLSGGLRDKLIF. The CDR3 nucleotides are TGTGCCTGTGACACCGTCCTATCTGGGGGACTTCGGGATAAACTCATCTTT.

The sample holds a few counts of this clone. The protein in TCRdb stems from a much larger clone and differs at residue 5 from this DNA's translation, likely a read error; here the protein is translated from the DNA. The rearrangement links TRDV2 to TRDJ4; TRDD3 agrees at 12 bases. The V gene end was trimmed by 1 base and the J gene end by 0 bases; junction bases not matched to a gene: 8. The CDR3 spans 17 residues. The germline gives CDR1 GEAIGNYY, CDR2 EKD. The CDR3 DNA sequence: TGTGCCTGTGACACGGTACTGGGGGATACACCGGCCAGACCCCTGATCTTT. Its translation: CACDTVLGDTPARPLIF.

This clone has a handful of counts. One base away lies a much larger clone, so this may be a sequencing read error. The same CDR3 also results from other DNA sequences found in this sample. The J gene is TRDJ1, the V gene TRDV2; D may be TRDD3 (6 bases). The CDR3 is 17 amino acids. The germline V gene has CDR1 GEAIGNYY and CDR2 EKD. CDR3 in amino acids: CACDTVGDLAYTDKLIF. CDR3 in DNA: TGTGCCTGCGACACAGTCGGGGATCTGGCCTACACCGATAAGCTCATCTTT.